Below, one T cell receptor beta chain is given with its context. Its antigen is undetermined. Alongside a J-beta primer mix, a sample-barcoded 5' primer served in a second PCR lasting about 7 to 11 cycles. Each TCR beta cDNA got a 12-nucleotide random molecular identifier. At least 3 million CDR3-containing paired-end reads were obtained per sample. TCRdb reanalysed the 5' RACE reads using MiXCR and keeps one entry per CDR3 protein. This table has some 1.5 million distinct CDR3 sequences, 28% appearing once. This entry belongs to a study of blood T cells in healthy people across ages. The CDR3 sequence is 16 residues long. V dropped 2 bases and J dropped 2; count of bases not matched to a gene: 4. Germline V lookup: CDR1 SGHRS, CDR2 YFSETQ. Study-wide points: A strong correlation was found between TCR beta diversity and the percentage of naive T cells. Underestimates were what the diversity estimates from one million T cells were considered to be.

The V and J genes are TRBV5-1 and TRBJ2-1, with 10 bases fitting TRBD2. The source material was blood. The receptor was derived from a woman younger than 45 in good health. The CDR3 sequence: CASSFSGGSAYNEQFF. The CDR3 region has the DNA TGCGCCAGCAGCTTTAGCGGGGGGTCTGCCTACAATGAGCAGTTCTTC.